The 23 T cell receptor beta chains given below trace back to one sample, sequenced in a study of T cells in Graves' hyperthyroidism and ophthalmopathy. The investigators amplified TCR beta CDR3 regions from RNA transcripts. RT-PCR in the first round (using the HTBI primer set) targeted the TCR CDR3. TCRdb independently ran MiXCR on the multiplex PCR reads; one entry per CDR3 protein. The sample contains roughly 500,000 distinct CDR3 sequences, about 14% of which appear only once. Sequencing was performed on blood. These receptors were taken from a woman younger than 45 with Graves' hyperthyroidism that later progressed to Graves' ophthalmopathy.

This clonotype was seen repeatedly, ten times or more. The rearrangement uses TRBV7-2 and TRBJ1-1; no reliable D call. The ends were cut back, 0 bases at V and 0 bases at J, with 8 bases in the middle. Germline assignment: CDR1 SGHTA and CDR2 FQGNSA. The CDR3 length is 15 residues. The CDR3 DNA follows: TGTGCCAGCAGCTTAGCTAGGGCGGTGAACACTGAAGCTTTCTTT. It encodes CASSLARAVNTEAFF.

Ten or more counts support this clonotype. This chain connects TRBV20-1 to TRBJ1-5; D ambiguous. The CDR3 loop spans 11 amino acids. Germline assignment: CDR1 DFQATT and CDR2 SNEGSKA (reference sequence). Trimming shortened V by 6 bases and J by 7 bases, and 10 bases separated the two germline ends. CDR3 loop: CSATRGQPQHF. CDR3 coding DNA: TGCAGTGCCACCCGGGGACAGCCCCAGCATTTT.

The J gene is TRBJ1-4, the V gene TRBV30; D is unclear. The germline V gene encodes CDR1 GTSNPN and CDR2 SVGIG (reference sequence). The CDR3 consists of 13 residues. Trimming took 1 base from V and 7 from J, leaving 10 bases between them. CDR3 sequence: CAWSEGFGEKLFF. The CDR3 DNA follows: TGTGCCTGGAGTGAAGGGTTTGGTGAAAAACTGTTTTTT.

This clonotype was recorded many times. This chain joins TRBV19 and TRBJ2-5, with D perhaps assigned TRBD1 or TRBD2 (5 bases each). The CDR3 covers 15 residues. Trimming stripped 4 bases from V and 4 bases from J, with 16 bases between. Germline values: CDR1 LNHDA, CDR2 SQIVND (reference sequence). DNA for the CDR3: TGTGCCAGTAGTAAGCCAGGGACGAAGGGAGAGACCCAGTACTTC. Translated: CASSKPGTKGETQYF.

Regarding this clonotype: A much larger clonotype is one base distant, so this may be a read error. The chain recombines TRBV20-1 with TRBJ2-7; a possible D gene is TRBD2 (5 bases). CDR3 length: 14 amino acids. Germline CDR1 and CDR2: DFQATT and SNEGSKA (reference sequence). Here the CDR3 reads CSAPGGQVIDERYF. As DNA, the CDR3 is TGCAGTGCTCCCGGCGGGCAGGTAATCGACGAGCGGTACTTC.

This clonotype was recorded many times. The gene calls are TRBV27 and TRBJ2-1, with TRBD1 as a possible D gene (6 bases). The CDR3 runs 15 residues. Trimming shortened V by 2 bases and J by 2 bases, and 10 bases separated the two germline ends. Germline CDR1 and CDR2: MNHEY and SMNVEV (reference sequence). The CDR3 nucleotides are TGTGCCAGCAGTTTACTAGAGGGGGCCTACAATGAGCAGTTCTTC. The encoded protein is CASSLLEGAYNEQFF.

This chain joins TRBV2 and TRBJ2-7; perhaps TRBD1 as D (6 bases). The CDR3 consists of 11 residues. Per germline, CDR1 SNHLY and CDR2 FYNNEI. Trimming pared 9 bases from V and 2 bases from J, leaving 8 bases between. CDR3 nucleotides: TGTGCCAGTGGGGGCACCTACGAGCAGTACTTC. Translating it yields CASGGTYEQYF.

The chain has TRBV20-1 and TRBJ2-7, with D perhaps TRBD1 or TRBD2 (5 bases each). Trimming removed 2 bases from V and 0 bases from J, with 8 bases in between. Looked up from germline, CDR1 is DFQATT and CDR2 is SNEGSKA (reference sequence). The CDR3 has 13 residues. The CDR3 coding sequence is TGCAGTGCTAGATCAGGGAGCTCCTACGAGCAGTACTTC. This gives the protein CSARSGSSYEQYF.

This clonotype was detected a few times. V is TRBV6-1 and J is TRBJ2-2; the D gene is possibly TRBD1 (5 bases). The CDR3 runs 16 residues. Trimming removed 5 bases from V and 5 bases from J, with 18 bases in between. Germline V gives CDR1 MNHNS, CDR2 SASEGT. The CDR3 bases are TGTGCCAGCAGTAACTCCCAGGGAATTGGAACCGGGGAGCTGTTTTTT. Translated, it gives CASSNSQGIGTGELFF.

This clonotype was recorded many times. The chain is built from TRBV4-3 and TRBJ1-2; D ambiguous. CDR3 length: 14 residues. CDR1 and CDR2 (germline): LGHNA, YSLEER. Trimming pared 1 base from V and 1 base from J, leaving 7 bases between. The CDR3 spells CASSQGTHNYGYTF. The CDR3 bases are TGCGCCAGCAGCCAAGGCACGCATAACTATGGCTACACCTTC.

This clonotype has at least ten counts. The chain uses TRBV20-1 and TRBJ2-1; tentatively, D is TRBD1 (5 bases). The V gene's germline CDR1 is DFQATT and CDR2 SNEGSKA (reference sequence). The germline V and J ends were trimmed by 6 bases and 8 bases, with 20 bases remaining between them. The CDR3 consists of 14 residues. CDR3 loop: CSAPSSDRGDEQFF. The DNA of the CDR3 is TGCAGTGCCCCGAGTAGTGATAGGGGTGATGAGCAGTTCTTC.

The V and J genes are TRBV12-3 or TRBV12-4 and TRBJ2-5; D possibly corresponds to TRBD1 (5 bases). Between the trimmed V and J ends, which lost 3 bases and 2 bases, there was a span of 10 bases. This CDR3 has 14 residues. The CDR3 is CASSFVQEQETQYF. The CDR3 DNA reads TGTGCCAGCAGTTTCGTACAGGAGCAAGAGACCCAGTACTTC.

This clonotype was counted at least ten times. This sequence joins TRBV9 and TRBJ2-3; D is ambiguous. The V gene's germline CDR1 is SGDLS and CDR2 YYNGEE. V lost 5 bases to trimming and J lost 4 bases, with 11 bases between them. This CDR3 has 13 residues. The CDR3: CASSSWSPDTQYF. CDR3 DNA sequence: TGTGCCAGCAGTTCCTGGTCTCCAGATACGCAGTATTTT.

The sample holds many counts of this clonotype. In DNA, the CDR3 is TGTGCCAGCAGTTTCCGACAGGGGGCCGGAGGCGAGCAGTACTTC. Its translation: CASSFRQGAGGEQYF. V gene TRBV28 combines with J gene TRBJ2-7; 10 bases line up with TRBD1. V gave up 3 bases and J gave up 6 bases; unmatched junction bases: 8. Looked up from germline, CDR1 is MDHEN and CDR2 is SYDVKM. The CDR3 runs 15 residues. Drawing the rest from reference TRBV28 and TRBJ2-7, the complete variable domain is DVKVTQSSRYLVKRTGEKVFLECVQDMDHENMFWYRQDPGLGLRLIYFSYDVKMKEKGDIPEGYSVSREKKERFSLILESASTNQTSMYLCASSFRQGAGGEQYFGPGTRLTVT.

The table lists this clonotype with many counts. For the CDR3, the DNA is TGTGCCAGCAGCTTAGCCCCGGGACAGGGGTACGAAAAACTGTTTTTT. As protein: CASSLAPGQGYEKLFF. The rearrangement joins TRBV11-2 to TRBJ1-4; 10 positions match TRBD1. The CDR3 is 16 amino acids. J gave up 8 bases and V 1 base, and 7 bases lay outside the gene matches. Per the germline V gene, CDR1 is SGHAT and CDR2 is FQNNGV.

V usage is TRBV9 and J usage is TRBJ2-2; TRBD2 might be the D (6 bases). Germline V lookup: CDR1 SGDLS, CDR2 YYNGEE. V shed 4 bases and J shed 5 bases, with 21 bases lying between them. This CDR3 is 17 amino acids long. The DNA for the CDR3 is TGTGCCAGCAGCTTAGGAGGAGCACCCAGCGGGACCGGGGAGCTGTTTTTT. It is translated as CASSLGGAPSGTGELFF.

This clonotype has at least ten counts. This chain joins TRBV20-1 and TRBJ2-5; 10 bases fit TRBD2. Trimming removed 4 bases from V and 5 bases from J; junction bases left unmatched: 16. CDR1 DFQATT and CDR2 SNEGSKA come from the germline V gene (reference sequence). There are 17 residues in the CDR3. The CDR3: CSANPILLAGKVETQYF. CDR3 nucleotide sequence: TGCAGTGCTAACCCGATTTTACTAGCGGGAAAGGTTGAGACCCAGTACTTC.

This clonotype has a count of ten or more. The chain is built from TRBV20-1 and TRBJ1-1; 8 positions agree with TRBD1. Germline V lookup: CDR1 DFQATT, CDR2 SNEGSKA (reference sequence). J was trimmed by 1 base and V by 6 bases; bases with no gene match: 4. CDR3 length: 13 residues. CDR3 amino acids: CSAHQGANTEAFF. CDR3 nucleotide sequence: TGCAGTGCACATCAGGGGGCGAACACTGAAGCTTTCTTT.

This clonotype came up a few times. The CDR3 sequence: CASSPSSVRGETQYF. In nucleotides, the CDR3 is TGTGCCAGCAGCCCCTCAAGCGTAAGGGGGGAGACCCAGTACTTC. The V gene is TRBV12-3 or TRBV12-4, the J gene TRBJ2-5; D is possibly TRBD1 (6 bases). Trimming removed 6 bases at V and 5 bases at J, with 19 bases between. The CDR3 is made up of 15 amino acids.

Comments on this clonotype: Likely a read error: the CDR3 ends without its conserved phenylalanine or tryptophan. V and J are TRBV28 and TRBJ2-1, with D possibly being TRBD1 (5 bases). The germline V gene encodes CDR1 MDHEN and CDR2 SYDVKM. CDR3 length: 18 amino acids. Trimming removed 3 bases from V and 2 bases from J, with 20 bases in between. The DNA of the CDR3 is TGTGCCAGCAGTTTCCCCTTTGGGCAGGGCGTCCCCTACAATGAGCAGTTCCTC. Protein: CASSFPFGQGVPYNEQFL.

This clonotype was seen many times. This chain connects TRBV7-9 to TRBJ1-5; perhaps TRBD1 as D (6 bases). Trimming took off 5 bases at V and 3 bases at J, with 11 bases between the two ends. Germline V CDR1 and CDR2: SEHNR, FQNEAQ (reference sequence). This CDR3 contains 14 residues. As DNA, the CDR3 is TGTGCCAGCAGCCGAGGGGGAGTCAATCAGCCCCAGCATTTT. It codes for CASSRGGVNQPQHF.

This clonotype showed up just a few times. V and J are TRBV4-1 and TRBJ1-5, with unresolved D. Trimming cost V 2 bases and J 5 bases, with 7 bases left between them. CDR3 length: 13 residues. Germline CDR1 is MGHRA and CDR2 is YSYEKL. CDR3 DNA sequence: TGCGCCAGCAGCCAACACCCGGATCAGCCCCAGCATTTT. It translates to CASSQHPDQPQHF.

A few counts support this clonotype. The CDR3 here is CASRARLSYEQYF. Here the CDR3 DNA reads TGTGCCAGCAGGGCGCGGCTGTCTTACGAGCAGTACTTC. This chain uses TRBV5-8 with TRBJ2-7, with D hard to call. The CDR3 loop spans 13 amino acids. The V and J ends lost 5 bases and 4 bases respectively, with 13 bases between them. The V gene's germline CDR1 is SGHTS and CDR2 YDEGEE.